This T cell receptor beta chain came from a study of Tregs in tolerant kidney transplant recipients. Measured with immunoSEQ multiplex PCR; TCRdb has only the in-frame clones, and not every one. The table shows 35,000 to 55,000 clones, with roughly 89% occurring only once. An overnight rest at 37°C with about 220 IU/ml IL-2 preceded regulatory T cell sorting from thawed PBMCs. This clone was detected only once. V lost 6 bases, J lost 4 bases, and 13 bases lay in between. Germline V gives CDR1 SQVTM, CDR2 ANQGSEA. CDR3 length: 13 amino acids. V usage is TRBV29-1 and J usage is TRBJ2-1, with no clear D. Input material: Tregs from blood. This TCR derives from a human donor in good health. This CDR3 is CSVAQQEYNEQFF. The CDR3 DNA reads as TGCAGCGTGGCTCAACAAGAATACAATGAGCAGTTCTTC.